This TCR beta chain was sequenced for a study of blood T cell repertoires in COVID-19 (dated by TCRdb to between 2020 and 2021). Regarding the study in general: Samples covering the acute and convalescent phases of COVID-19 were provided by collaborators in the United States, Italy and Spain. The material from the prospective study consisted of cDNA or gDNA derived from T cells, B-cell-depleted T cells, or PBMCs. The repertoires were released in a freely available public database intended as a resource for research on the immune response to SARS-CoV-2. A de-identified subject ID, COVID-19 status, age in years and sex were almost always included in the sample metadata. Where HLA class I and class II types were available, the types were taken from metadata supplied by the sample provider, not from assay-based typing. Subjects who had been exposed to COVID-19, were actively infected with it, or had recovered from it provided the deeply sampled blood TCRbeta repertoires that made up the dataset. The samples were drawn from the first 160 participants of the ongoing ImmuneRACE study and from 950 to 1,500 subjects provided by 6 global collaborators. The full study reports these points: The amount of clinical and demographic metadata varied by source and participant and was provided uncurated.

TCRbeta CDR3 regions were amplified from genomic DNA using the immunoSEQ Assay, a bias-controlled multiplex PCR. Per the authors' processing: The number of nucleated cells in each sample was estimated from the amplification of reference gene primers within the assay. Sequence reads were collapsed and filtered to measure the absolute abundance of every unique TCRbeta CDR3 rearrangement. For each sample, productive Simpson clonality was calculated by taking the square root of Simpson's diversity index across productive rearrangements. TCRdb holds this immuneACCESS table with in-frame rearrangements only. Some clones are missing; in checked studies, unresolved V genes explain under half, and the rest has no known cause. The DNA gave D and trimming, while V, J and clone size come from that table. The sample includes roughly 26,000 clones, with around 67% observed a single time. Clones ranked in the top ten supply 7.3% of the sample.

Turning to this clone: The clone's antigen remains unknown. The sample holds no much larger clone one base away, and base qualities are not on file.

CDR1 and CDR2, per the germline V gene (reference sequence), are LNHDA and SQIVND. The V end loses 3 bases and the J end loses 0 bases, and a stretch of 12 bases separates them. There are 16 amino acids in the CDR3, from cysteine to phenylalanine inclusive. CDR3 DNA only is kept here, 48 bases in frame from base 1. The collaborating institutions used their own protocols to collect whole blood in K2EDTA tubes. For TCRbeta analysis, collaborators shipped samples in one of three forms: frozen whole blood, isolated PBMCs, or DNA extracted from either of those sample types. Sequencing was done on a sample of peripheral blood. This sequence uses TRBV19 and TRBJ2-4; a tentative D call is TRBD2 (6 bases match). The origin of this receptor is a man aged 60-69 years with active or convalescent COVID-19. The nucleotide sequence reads TGTGCCAGTAGTATTGGCGGGACCCTAGCCAAAAACATTCAGTACTTC. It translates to CASSIGGTLAKNIQYF. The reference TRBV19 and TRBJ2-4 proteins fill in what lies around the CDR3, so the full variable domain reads DGGITQSPKYLFRKEGQNVTLSCEQNLNHDAMYWYRQDPGQGLRLIYYSQIVNDFQKGDIAEGYSVSREKKESFPLTVTSAQKNPTAFYLCASSIGGTLAKNIQYFGAGTRLSVL.